These T cell receptor beta chains were read from a single sample in a study of beta chain features in type 1 diabetes. The assay was immunoSEQ multiplex PCR, and TCRdb's table has in-frame clones only and misses some. In the table there are around 400,000 clones, around 12% of which are singletons. Source material: naive CD4+ T cells from blood. These receptors originate from a man aged 18 to 30 in good health. Both conserved end residues are part of each CDR3. Each record gives: J gene, V gene, D gene, clone size, CDR3 protein, CDR3 DNA. The D gene is left open where the match is weak. The listing skips clone size in some rows; elsewhere it reads once, few, many or a size class.

j_call: TRBJ2-3
v_call: TRBV11-2
d_call: TRBD2
clone_size: few
cdr3_aa: CASSLSGVTDTQYF
cdr3_nt: TGTGCCAGCAGCTTAAGCGGGGTGACAGATACGCAGTATTTT

j_call: TRBJ1-5
v_call: TRBV5-1
d_call: NA
clone_size: NA
cdr3_aa: CASSTGGGNQPQHF
cdr3_nt: TGCGCCAGCAGCACGGGGGGAGGCAATCAGCCCCAGCATTTT

j_call: TRBJ2-7
v_call: TRBV30
d_call: TRBD1
clone_size: NA
cdr3_aa: CAWMRTGGEQYF
cdr3_nt: TGTGCCTGGATGAGGACAGGGGGCGAGCAGTACTTC

j_call: TRBJ1-2
v_call: TRBV2
d_call: NA
clone_size: few
cdr3_aa: CASVGAGRGYTF
cdr3_nt: TGTGCCAGCGTTGGGGCAGGGCGAGGCTACACCTTC

j_call: TRBJ1-2
v_call: TRBV28
d_call: NA
clone_size: few
cdr3_aa: CASSSRGNYGYTF
cdr3_nt: TGTGCCAGCAGTTCCCGGGGGAACTATGGCTACACCTTC

j_call: TRBJ2-5
v_call: TRBV5-4
d_call: NA
clone_size: few
cdr3_aa: CASSRGQETQYF
cdr3_nt: TGTGCCAGCAGCCGGGGTCAAGAGACCCAGTACTTC

j_call: TRBJ1-5
v_call: TRBV7-3
d_call: TRBD1
clone_size: few
cdr3_aa: CASSFGTGVGNQPQHF
cdr3_nt: TGTGCCAGCAGCTTCGGGACAGGGGTTGGCAATCAGCCCCAGCATTTT

j_call: TRBJ1-5
v_call: TRBV2
d_call: NA
clone_size: NA
cdr3_aa: CASSDGYSNQPQHF
cdr3_nt: TGTGCCAGCAGTGACGGGTATAGCAATCAGCCCCAGCATTTT

j_call: TRBJ1-1
v_call: TRBV7-2
d_call: TRBD1
clone_size: NA
cdr3_aa: CASSLQGANTEAFF
cdr3_nt: TGTGCCAGCAGCTTACAGGGGGCGAACACTGAAGCTTTCTTT

j_call: TRBJ1-2
v_call: TRBV11-1
d_call: TRBD1
clone_size: NA
cdr3_aa: CASRPQGEDGYTF
cdr3_nt: TGTGCCAGCAGACCACAGGGGGAGGATGGCTACACCTTC

j_call: TRBJ2-7
v_call: TRBV29-1
d_call: TRBD1
clone_size: NA
cdr3_aa: CSVDWTGGDEQYF
cdr3_nt: TGCAGTGTAGATTGGACAGGGGGCGACGAGCAGTACTTC

j_call: TRBJ2-3
v_call: TRBV18
d_call: NA
clone_size: NA
cdr3_aa: CASSPGQTSTDTQYF
cdr3_nt: TGTGCCAGCTCCCCCGGACAGACTAGCACAGATACGCAGTATTTT

j_call: TRBJ1-4
v_call: TRBV4-3
d_call: NA
clone_size: NA
cdr3_aa: CASSLGFLGSEKLFF
cdr3_nt: TGCGCCAGCAGCCTAGGATTTTTAGGGAGTGAAAAACTGTTTTTT

j_call: TRBJ1-1
v_call: TRBV5-6
d_call: TRBD1
clone_size: NA
cdr3_aa: CASSLAGTGLNTEAFF
cdr3_nt: TGTGCCAGCAGCTTGGCGGGGACAGGTCTGAACACTGAAGCTTTCTTT

j_call: TRBJ2-2
v_call: TRBV9
d_call: TRBD2
clone_size: few
cdr3_aa: CASSVLGLADTGELFF
cdr3_nt: TGTGCCAGCAGCGTATTGGGACTAGCGGACACCGGGGAGCTGTTTTTT

j_call: TRBJ1-1
v_call: TRBV5-1
d_call: NA
clone_size: NA
cdr3_aa: CASSLTQVGTEAFF
cdr3_nt: TGCGCCAGCAGCTTGACACAGGTGGGCACTGAAGCTTTCTTT

j_call: TRBJ1-2
v_call: TRBV6-1
d_call: NA
clone_size: NA
cdr3_aa: CASQDRAANYGYTF
cdr3_nt: TGTGCCAGCCAAGACCGCGCGGCCAACTATGGCTACACCTTC